What follows are 25 T cell receptor beta chains derived from one specimen sequenced in a study of shared clonotypes between healthy human individuals (dated by TCRdb to 2018 to 2021). Library creation used the immunoSEQ multiplex PCR assay. Held by TCRdb, this immuneACCESS table contains in-frame sequences only and omits some clones. Under half of the omission traces to an unresolved V gene where checked; the cause of the rest is unknown. The sample records about 730,000 clones, about two thirds of which are singletons. Of the sample, under 2% falls within the top ten clones. The sample taken for sequencing was memory CD4+ T cells sorted from blood. The cell subset or site label for this specimen denotes: CD45RA-negative fraction. The receptors shown here come from a woman in her twenties or thirties in good health.

The J gene is TRBJ1-4, the V gene TRBV5-1; no reliable D call. The CDR3 is 15 amino acids. V was pared by 0 bases and J by 7 bases, with 13 bases between. CDR1 and CDR2 (germline): SGHRS, YFSETQ. CDR3 coding DNA: TGCGCCAGCAGCTTGGCCGAGGGTTGGGGTGAAAAACTGTTTTTT. It yields the protein CASSLAEGWGEKLFF.

This clone was observed a few times. The chain has TRBV30 and TRBJ2-7, with 7 bases fitting TRBD1. Germline CDR1 GTSNPN, CDR2 SVGIG (reference sequence). This CDR3 has 15 amino acids. Unmatched junction bases numbered 11, after V lost 4 bases and J lost 2 bases. The CDR3 DNA reads TGTGCCTGGACTCCCCCCGGGACAGTACCCTACGAGCAGTACTTC. This translates into CAWTPPGTVPYEQYF.

This chain links TRBV28 with TRBJ2-7, with 12 bases aligning to TRBD1. After removal of 7 bases from V and 5 bases from J, the junction contained 18 bases not matched to a gene. The CDR3 spans 18 residues. Per germline, CDR1 MDHEN and CDR2 SYDVKM. The CDR3 coding sequence is TGTGCCAGCACAAATCCCGCCGGGACAGGGGGCTTGGGGCACGAGCAGTACTTC. Translating gives CASTNPAGTGGLGHEQYF.

This clone was seen just once. The chain recombines TRBV21-1 with TRBJ2-1; the table assigns TRBD2, which was not confirmed against the DNA. TRBV21-1 is recorded as a pseudogene. The CDR3 loop spans 23 amino acids. The CDR3 here is CASSKVAFVGTSGILAIYNEQFF. In nucleotides, the CDR3 is TGTGCCAGCAGCAAAGTTGCGTTTGTAGGGACTAGCGGGATTTTGGCCATTTACAATGAGCAGTTCTTC.

This clone was found a few times. CDR3 in amino acids: CASSFQRDNYGYTF. CDR3 DNA sequence: TGTGCCAGCAGCTTCCAAAGGGACAACTATGGCTACACCTTC. The rearrangement links TRBV11-2 to TRBJ1-2, with D tentatively TRBD1 (5 bases). Per the germline V gene, CDR1 is SGHAT and CDR2 is FQNNGV. V lost 3 bases to trimming and J lost 2 bases, with 10 bases between them. This CDR3 region has 14 residues.

The V call is TRBV10-3, the J call TRBJ2-1, with D perhaps TRBD1 (5 bases). This CDR3 has 11 residues. Germline V gene sequence: CDR1 ENHRY, CDR2 SYGVKD. Trimming removed 3 bases at V and 15 bases at J, with 12 bases between. The CDR3 sequence: CAISDGLGPFF. The CDR3 DNA follows: TGTGCCATCAGTGACGGGTTGGGGCCGTTCTTC.

V and J are TRBV7-7 and TRBJ2-1; 11 nucleotides match TRBD2. This CDR3 contains 16 residues. With V trimmed by 1 base and J by 7 bases, 6 bases remained unmatched. CDR1 is SSHAT, CDR2 FNYEAQ, per germline (reference sequence). CDR3 nucleotides: TGTGCCAGCAGCTTAGGGCTAGCGGGAGGTGAGAATGAGCAGTTCTTC. Its translation is CASSLGLAGGENEQFF.

J is TRBJ2-3 and V is TRBV5-1; TRBD2 is a possible D gene (7 bases). Trimming left V 3 bases short and J 4 bases short, with 15 bases between. Per the germline V gene, CDR1 is SGHRS and CDR2 is YFSETQ. The CDR3 consists of 15 residues. Here the CDR3 DNA reads TGCGCCAGCAGCTGGGGGGGCGGACGGCCAGATACGCAGTATTTT. The encoded protein is CASSWGGGRPDTQYF.

The chain carries TRBV6-5 and TRBJ1-1; D gene uncertain. CDR1 is MNHEY, CDR2 SVGAGI, per germline. Between the trimmed V and J ends, which lost 3 bases and 4 bases, there was a span of 9 bases. This CDR3 contains 13 residues. The DNA for the CDR3 is TGTGCCAGCAGTTATTTGGTCGGCACTGAAGCTTTCTTT. It codes for CASSYLVGTEAFF.

This chain connects TRBV7-6 to TRBJ1-6, with D hard to call. V was clipped by 7 bases and J by 2 bases, with 15 bases between them. Germline values: CDR1 SGHVS, CDR2 FNYEAQ. The length of the CDR3 is 16 residues. CDR3: CASTSPRVTYNSPLHF. DNA for the CDR3: TGTGCCAGCACCTCACCCCGGGTGACCTATAATTCACCCCTCCACTTT. Looking up the rest from reference TRBV7-6 and TRBJ1-6 gives the full variable domain: GAGVSQSPRYKVTKRGQDVALRCDPISGHVSLYWYRQALGQGPEFLTYFNYEAQQDKSGLPNDRFSAERPEGSISTLTIQRTEQRDSAMYRCASTSPRVTYNSPLHFGNGTRLTVT.

This clone was counted once. V and J are TRBV5-1 and TRBJ2-1; 14 nucleotides agree with TRBD2. CDR1 and CDR2 from the germline V gene are SGHRS and YFSETQ. The CDR3 length is 18 residues. J was trimmed by 8 bases and V by 0 bases; bases with no gene match: 10. In DNA form, the CDR3 reads TGCGCCAGCAGCTTGGCTGGTTTCGGGACTAGCGGGAGCTATGAGCAGTTCTTC. Amino acid sequence: CASSLAGFGTSGSYEQFF.

The genes are TRBV5-1 and TRBJ1-2, with D perhaps matching TRBD1 (6 bases). This CDR3 spans 16 amino acids. The V gene lost 4 bases and the J gene lost 6 bases, with 22 bases spanning the gap. The germline V gene has CDR1 SGHRS and CDR2 YFSETQ. The CDR3 coding sequence is TGCGCCAGCAGCCCATGGATTGGTCGGGGGCAAAATGGCTACACCTTC. It encodes CASSPWIGRGQNGYTF. Looking up the rest from reference TRBV5-1 and TRBJ1-2 gives the full variable domain: KAGVTQTPRYLIKTRGQQVTLSCSPISGHRSVSWYQQTPGQGLQFLFEYFSETQRNKGNFPGRFSGRQFSNSRSEMNVSTLELGDSALYLCASSPWIGRGQNGYTFGSGTRLTVV.

The chain carries TRBV5-4 and TRBJ2-6; 7 nucleotides align to TRBD1. The ends lost 4 bases at V and 4 bases at J; junction bases unmatched: 8. The germline V gene encodes CDR1 SGHNT and CDR2 YYREEE (reference sequence). The CDR3 is 16 amino acids. The CDR3 DNA sequence: TGTGCCAGCAGCCAAATACAGGGGACCGGGGCCAACGTCCTGACTTTC. This encodes CASSQIQGTGANVLTF.

The chain joins TRBV7-8 to TRBJ2-3, with D uncertain. V was clipped by 5 bases and J by 14 bases, with 17 bases between them. This CDR3 spans 12 amino acids. Germline-derived CDR1 and CDR2 are SGHVS and FQNEAQ. CDR3 sequence (DNA): TGTGCCAGCAGCAAGACCGGTAATTCCCCGTATTTT. This sequence encodes CASSKTGNSPYF. Supplemented by reference TRBV7-8 and TRBJ2-3, the full variable domain reads GAGVSQSPRYKVAKRGQDVALRCDPISGHVSLFWYQQALGQGPEFLTYFQNEAQLDKSGLPSDRFFAERPEGSVSTLKIQRTQQEDSAVYLCASSKTGNSPYFGPGTRLTVL.

The chain recombines TRBV5-1 with TRBJ2-6; no clear D. V was trimmed by 4 bases and J by 1 base, leaving 6 bases between them. Germline-derived CDR1 and CDR2 are SGHRS and YFSETQ. This CDR3 is built from 14 residues. The CDR3 nucleotides are TGCGCCAGCAGCACATTATCTGGGGCCAACGTCCTGACTTTC. Translated: CASSTLSGANVLTF.

This chain connects TRBV5-6 to TRBJ2-2, with TRBD1 matching 9 bases. With V trimmed by 6 bases and J by 2 bases, 14 bases remained unmatched. The CDR3 covers 18 residues. Germline V gene data show CDR1 as SGHDT and CDR2 as YYEEEE. CDR3 sequence reads: CASTGTGLQKRNTGELFF. CDR3 nucleotides: TGTGCCAGCACCGGGACAGGGCTACAAAAACGAAACACCGGGGAGCTGTTTTTT.

At least ten counts were recorded for this clone. The chain combines TRBV7-9 with TRBJ1-2, with a tentative D call TRBD1 (5 bases). Germline CDR1 reads SEHNR; CDR2 reads FQNEAQ (reference sequence). The V end lost 5 bases, the J end lost 7 bases, and 17 bases lay between the germline ends. This CDR3 region has 14 residues. The CDR3 nucleotides are TGTGCCAGCAGCCCAGAGGAAGGGGCGAGTGGCTACACCTTC. It specifies CASSPEEGASGYTF.

This rearrangement joins TRBV2 to TRBJ2-5; 8 bases are shared with TRBD1. V shed 11 bases and J 5 bases; nucleotides not matched to a gene: 7. The CDR3 runs to 12 residues. Germline-derived CDR1 and CDR2 are SNHLY and FYNNEI. CDR3 DNA sequence: TGTGCCGGAGACAGGGGTATGGAGACCCAGTACTTC. Protein: CAGDRGMETQYF.

The chain recombines TRBV28 with TRBJ2-7, with no clear D. The CDR3 is 12 residues long. Germline V gene sequence: CDR1 MDHEN, CDR2 SYDVKM. V was shortened by 2 bases and J by 7 bases, with 9 bases between the two germline ends. CDR3: CASSLSRREQYF. The CDR3, as DNA: TGTGCCAGCAGTTTAAGTCGAAGGGAGCAGTACTTC.

V and J are TRBV11-3 and TRBJ2-5; no reliable D call. V lost 5 bases and J lost 3, with 16 bases in between. CDR3 length: 15 amino acids. Looked up from germline, CDR1 is SGHNT and CDR2 is YENEEA. The CDR3 sequence: CASSQSGSLEETQYF. The CDR3 DNA is TGTGCCAGCAGCCAGAGTGGTAGCCTTGAAGAGACCCAGTACTTC.

This clone was seen only a few times. The CDR3 DNA reads as TGTGCCAGCAGCTTGGCGGGACAGGGACTCTTCTGGTATGGCTACACCTTC. Translating it yields CASSLAGQGLFWYGYTF. The rearrangement joins TRBV5-4 to TRBJ1-2, with 9 bases that match TRBD1. Germline V CDR1 and CDR2: SGHNT, YYREEE (reference sequence). V dropped 0 bases and J dropped 5; count of bases not matched to a gene: 11. The length of the CDR3 is 17 residues.

The chain joins TRBV2 to TRBJ1-4; unclear D gene. CDR3 length: 15 amino acids. Trimming stripped 1 base from V and 10 bases from J, with 16 bases between. Germline V CDR1 and CDR2: SNHLY, FYNNEI. This CDR3 reads CASSEERSPEGKLFF. The DNA of the CDR3 is TGTGCCAGCAGTGAAGAACGATCCCCAGAAGGAAAACTGTTTTTT.

The gene calls are TRBV19 and TRBJ2-2, with 10 bases that match TRBD1. The germline V gene encodes CDR1 LNHDA and CDR2 SQIVND (reference sequence). Losses at the gene ends were 8 bases for V and 7 bases for J; bases not matched to a gene: 10. CDR3 length equals 15 residues. For the CDR3, the DNA is TGTGCCAGTGGGACAAGACAGGGGGCTATCGGGGAGCTGTTTTTT. It specifies CASGTRQGAIGELFF.

The chain carries TRBV6-6 and TRBJ1-5; the D gene is possibly TRBD1 (5 bases). There are 15 residues in the CDR3. V dropped 6 bases and J dropped 0 bases, with 12 bases sitting between them. Germline assignment: CDR1 MNHNY and CDR2 SVGAGI (reference sequence). The chain's CDR3 is CASSPGLLSNQPQHF. DNA for the CDR3: TGTGCCAGCAGCCCGGGACTCCTTAGCAATCAGCCCCAGCATTTT.

This clone was observed a few times. DNA for the CDR3: TGCAGCTTCAGGACTAGCGGCTACAATGAGCAGTTCTTC. This codes for CSFRTSGYNEQFF. The chain combines TRBV29-1 with TRBJ2-1; TRBD2 agrees at 10 bases. Germline V gives CDR1 SQVTM, CDR2 ANQGSEA. Trimming cost V 8 bases and J 3 bases; bases outside gene matches: 4. CDR3 length equals 13 residues.